These T cell receptor beta chains were read from a single sample in a study of blood T cell repertoires in COVID-19. The repertoire was sequenced with immunoSEQ multiplex PCR; TCRdb's copy has only in-frame clones and lacks some. The profile shows over 95,000 clones, more than 70% of them singletons. The source material was peripheral blood. Receptor source: a woman in her fifties or sixties with COVID-19, enrolled during active disease. Both conserved end residues are part of each CDR3. A D gene is named only where the DNA matches it firmly. Size is stated for part of the rows, as once, few or many counts, or as a class when the clone is expanded.

J | size | V | D | DNA | CDR3
TRBJ1-5 | many | TRBV2 | NA | TGTGCCAGCGCTACACGGGGGAATCAGCCCCAGCATTTT | CASATRGNQPQHF
TRBJ2-5 | NA | TRBV5-4 | TRBD2 | TGTGCCAGCACACGGGGGGGCGGGCAAGAGACCCAGTACTTC | CASTRGGGQETQYF
TRBJ1-2 | few | TRBV5-5 | TRBD1 | TGTGCCAGCAGCTTGGGACAGGGCGGGAACTATGGCTACACCTTC | CASSLGQGGNYGYTF
TRBJ1-3 | NA | TRBV11-3 | NA | TGTGCCAGCAGCTTGGGGGGTGCAGACTCTGGAAACACCATATATTTT | CASSLGGADSGNTIYF
TRBJ1-4 | NA | TRBV19 | NA | TGTGCCAGTAGTATAACGCCTCGTTACTATGAAAAACTGTTTTTT | CASSITPRYYEKLFF
TRBJ1-4 | NA | TRBV5-1 | NA | TGCGCCAGCAGCCCACTGGGCAGCATAGCAACTAATGAAAAACTGTTTTTT | CASSPLGSIATNEKLFF
TRBJ1-1 | NA | TRBV30 | TRBD1 | TGTGCCTGGAGTGACCCACCGGGACAGGGGGGAGCTTTCTTT | CAWSDPPGQGGAFF
TRBJ1-3 | NA | TRBV12-5 | TRBD1 | TGTGCTAGTGGTTTGGTATCCAGGGGGCTAGAAGGAAACACCATATATTTT | CASGLVSRGLEGNTIYF
TRBJ1-6 | NA | TRBV19 | TRBD1 | TGTGCCAGTAGTATAGACGTTCAGGGGGATTCACCCCTCCACTTT | CASSIDVQGDSPLHF
TRBJ2-2 | once | TRBV4-3 | NA | TGCGCCAGCAGTCGGCGCCGGGCCGGGGAGCTGTTTTTT | CASSRRRAGELFF
TRBJ2-5 | NA | TRBV7-8 | NA | TGTGCCAGCAGCCCTGAACTAGCAAGGCGCGAGACCCAGTACTTC | CASSPELARRETQYF
TRBJ1-1 | NA | TRBV5-1 | NA | TGCGCCAGCAGCCCGGACAGACACACTGAAGCTTTCTTT | CASSPDRHTEAFF
TRBJ1-2 | NA | TRBV2 | TRBD1 | TGTGCCAGCAGTGATCCCGGGACAGCGGAATCTACGGCGGTTAGTGGGTATGGCTACACCTTC | CASSDPGTAESTAVSGYGYTF
TRBJ1-6 | NA | TRBV6-6 | NA | TGTGCCAGCAGTTACTCCCCGAGTCCACCCCTCCACTTT | CASSYSPSPPLHF
TRBJ1-2 | NA | TRBV4-1 | NA | TGCGCCAGCAGCCAAGAAGAGGCCAGAGCTAACTATGGCTACACCTTC | CASSQEEARANYGYTF